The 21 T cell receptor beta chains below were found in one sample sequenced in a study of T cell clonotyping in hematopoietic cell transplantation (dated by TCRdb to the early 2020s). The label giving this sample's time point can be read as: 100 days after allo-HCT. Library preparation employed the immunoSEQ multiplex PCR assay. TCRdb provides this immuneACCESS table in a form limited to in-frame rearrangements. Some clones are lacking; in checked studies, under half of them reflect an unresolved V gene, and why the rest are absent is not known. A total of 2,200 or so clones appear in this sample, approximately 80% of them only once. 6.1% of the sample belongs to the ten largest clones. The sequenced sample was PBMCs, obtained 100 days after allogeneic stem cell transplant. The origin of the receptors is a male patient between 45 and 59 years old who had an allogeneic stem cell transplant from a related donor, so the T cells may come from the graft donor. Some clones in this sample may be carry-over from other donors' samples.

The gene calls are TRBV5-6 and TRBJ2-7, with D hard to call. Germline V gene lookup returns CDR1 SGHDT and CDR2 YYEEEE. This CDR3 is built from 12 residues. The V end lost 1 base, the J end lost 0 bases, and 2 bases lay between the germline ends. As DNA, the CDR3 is TGTGCCAGCAGCTTGTCCTCCTACGAGCAGTACTTC. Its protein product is CASSLSSYEQYF.

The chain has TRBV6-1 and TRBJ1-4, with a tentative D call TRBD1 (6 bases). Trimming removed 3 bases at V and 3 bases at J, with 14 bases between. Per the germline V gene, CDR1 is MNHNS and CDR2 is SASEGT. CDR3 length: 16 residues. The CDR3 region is CASSEGRGRANEKLFF. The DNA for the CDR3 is TGTGCCAGCAGTGAGGGCAGGGGAAGGGCTAATGAAAAACTGTTTTTT.

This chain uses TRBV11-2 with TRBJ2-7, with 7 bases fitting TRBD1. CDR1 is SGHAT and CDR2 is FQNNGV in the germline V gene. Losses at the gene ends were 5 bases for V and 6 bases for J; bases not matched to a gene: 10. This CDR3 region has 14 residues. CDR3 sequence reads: CASSLQGVQREQYF. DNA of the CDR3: TGTGCCAGCAGCCTGCAGGGGGTCCAGCGCGAGCAGTACTTC.

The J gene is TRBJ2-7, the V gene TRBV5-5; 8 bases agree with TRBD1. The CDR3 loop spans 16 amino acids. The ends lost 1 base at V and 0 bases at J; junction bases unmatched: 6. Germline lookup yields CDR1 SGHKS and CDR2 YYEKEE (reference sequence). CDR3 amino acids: CASSLRGGQGSYEQYF. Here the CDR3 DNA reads TGTGCCAGCAGCTTGAGGGGTGGACAGGGCTCCTACGAGCAGTACTTC.

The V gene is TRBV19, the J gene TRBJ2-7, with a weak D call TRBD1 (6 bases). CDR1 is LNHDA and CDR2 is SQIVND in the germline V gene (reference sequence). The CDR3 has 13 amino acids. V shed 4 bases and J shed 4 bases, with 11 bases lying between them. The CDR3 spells CASSTHQGYEQYF. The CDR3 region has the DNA TGTGCCAGTAGTACACATCAGGGGTACGAGCAGTACTTC.

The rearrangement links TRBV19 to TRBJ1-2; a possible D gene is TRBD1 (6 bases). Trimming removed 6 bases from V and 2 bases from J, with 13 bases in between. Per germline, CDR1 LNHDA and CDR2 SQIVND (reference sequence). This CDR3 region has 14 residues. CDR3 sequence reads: CASSPITGNYGYTF. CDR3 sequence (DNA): TGTGCCAGTAGCCCTATTACAGGGAACTATGGCTACACCTTC.

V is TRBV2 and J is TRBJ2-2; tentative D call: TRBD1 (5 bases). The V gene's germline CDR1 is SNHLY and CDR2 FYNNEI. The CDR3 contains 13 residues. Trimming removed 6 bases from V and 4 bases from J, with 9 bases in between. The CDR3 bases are TGTGCCAGCAGACCCAGGGTCACCGGGGAGCTGTTTTTT. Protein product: CASRPRVTGELFF.

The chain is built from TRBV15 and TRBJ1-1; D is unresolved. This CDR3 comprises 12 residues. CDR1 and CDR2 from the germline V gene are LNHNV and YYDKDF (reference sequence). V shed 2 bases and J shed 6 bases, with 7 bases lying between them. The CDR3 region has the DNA TGTGCCACCAGCAGACCCCCCTCTGAAGCTTTCTTT. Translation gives CATSRPPSEAFF.

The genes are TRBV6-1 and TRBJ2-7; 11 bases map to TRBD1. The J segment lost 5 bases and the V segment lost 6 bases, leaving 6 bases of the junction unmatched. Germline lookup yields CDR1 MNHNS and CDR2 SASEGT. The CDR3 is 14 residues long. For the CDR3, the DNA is TGTGCCAGCAGGTCCGGACAGGGGGCGAACGAGCAGTACTTC. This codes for CASRSGQGANEQYF.

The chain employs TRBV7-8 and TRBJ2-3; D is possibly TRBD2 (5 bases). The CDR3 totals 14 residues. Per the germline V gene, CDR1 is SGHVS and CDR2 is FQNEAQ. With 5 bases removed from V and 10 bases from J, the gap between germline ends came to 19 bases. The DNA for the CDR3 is TGTGCCAGCAGCCTAGGACTTCTCACCGGGGCGCAGTATTTT. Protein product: CASSLGLLTGAQYF.

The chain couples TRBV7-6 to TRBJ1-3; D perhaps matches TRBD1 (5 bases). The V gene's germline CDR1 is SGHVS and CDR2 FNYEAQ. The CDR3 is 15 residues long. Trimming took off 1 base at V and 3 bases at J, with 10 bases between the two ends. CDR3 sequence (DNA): TGTGCCAGCAGCTTAGACCAGGGTGGTGGAAACACCATATATTTT. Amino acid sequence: CASSLDQGGGNTIYF.

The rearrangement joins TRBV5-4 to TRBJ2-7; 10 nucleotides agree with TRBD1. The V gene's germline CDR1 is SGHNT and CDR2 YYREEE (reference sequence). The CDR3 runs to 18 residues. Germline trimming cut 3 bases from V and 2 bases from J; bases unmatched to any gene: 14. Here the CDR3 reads CASSSRGQGRAWPYEQYF. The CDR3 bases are TGTGCCAGCAGCTCAAGGGGACAGGGGAGAGCTTGGCCCTACGAGCAGTACTTC.

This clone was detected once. The CDR3 DNA reads as TGCGCCAGCAGCTTGGACAGGGGAGTCTTAACTGAAGCTTTCTTT. This sequence encodes CASSLDRGVLTEAFF. The V gene is TRBV5-1, the J gene TRBJ1-1; 7 bases line up with TRBD1. V gave up 0 bases and J gave up 5 bases; unmatched junction bases: 7. This CDR3 is 15 amino acids long. Germline V CDR1 and CDR2: SGHRS, YFSETQ.

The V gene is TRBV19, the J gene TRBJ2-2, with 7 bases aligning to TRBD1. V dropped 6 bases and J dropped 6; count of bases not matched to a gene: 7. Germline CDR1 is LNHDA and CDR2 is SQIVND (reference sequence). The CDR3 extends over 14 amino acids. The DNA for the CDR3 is TGTGCCAGTAGAGTACAGGGGCAGGCCGGGGAGCTGTTTTTT. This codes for CASRVQGQAGELFF.

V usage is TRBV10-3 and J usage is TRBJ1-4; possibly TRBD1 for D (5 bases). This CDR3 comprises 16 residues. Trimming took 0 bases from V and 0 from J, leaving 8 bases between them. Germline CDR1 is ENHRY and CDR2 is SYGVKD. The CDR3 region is CAISESMGATNEKLFF. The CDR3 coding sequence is TGTGCCATCAGTGAGTCGATGGGGGCAACTAATGAAAAACTGTTTTTT.

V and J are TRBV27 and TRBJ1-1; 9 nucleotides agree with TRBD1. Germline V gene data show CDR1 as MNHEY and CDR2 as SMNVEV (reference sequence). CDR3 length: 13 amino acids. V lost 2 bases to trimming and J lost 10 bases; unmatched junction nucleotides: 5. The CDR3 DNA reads TGTGCCAGCAGTTTACGGGACAGGGTGAGAGCTTTCTTT. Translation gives CASSLRDRVRAFF.

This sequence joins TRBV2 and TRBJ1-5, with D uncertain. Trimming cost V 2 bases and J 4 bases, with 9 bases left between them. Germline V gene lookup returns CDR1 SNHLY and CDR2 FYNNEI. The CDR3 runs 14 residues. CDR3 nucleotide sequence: TGTGCCAGCAGTGAATGGGTGGGGAATCAGCCCCAGCATTTT. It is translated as CASSEWVGNQPQHF.

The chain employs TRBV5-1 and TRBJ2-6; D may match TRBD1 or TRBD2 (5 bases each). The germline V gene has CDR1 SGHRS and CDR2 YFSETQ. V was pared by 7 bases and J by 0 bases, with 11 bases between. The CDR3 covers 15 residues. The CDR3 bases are TGCGCCAGCCGGGACGGAGACTCTGGGGCCAACGTCCTGACTTTC. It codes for CASRDGDSGANVLTF.

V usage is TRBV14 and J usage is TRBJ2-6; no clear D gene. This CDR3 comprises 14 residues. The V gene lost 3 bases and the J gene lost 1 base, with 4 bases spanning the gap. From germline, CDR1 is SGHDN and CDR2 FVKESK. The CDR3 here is CASSQTSGANVLTF. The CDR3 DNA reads TGTGCCAGCAGCCAGACATCTGGGGCCAACGTCCTGACTTTC.

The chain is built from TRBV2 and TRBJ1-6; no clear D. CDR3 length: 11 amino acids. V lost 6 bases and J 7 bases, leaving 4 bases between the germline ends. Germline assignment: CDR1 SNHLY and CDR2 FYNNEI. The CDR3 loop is CASRENSPLHF. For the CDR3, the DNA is TGTGCCAGCAGGGAGAATTCACCCCTCCACTTT.

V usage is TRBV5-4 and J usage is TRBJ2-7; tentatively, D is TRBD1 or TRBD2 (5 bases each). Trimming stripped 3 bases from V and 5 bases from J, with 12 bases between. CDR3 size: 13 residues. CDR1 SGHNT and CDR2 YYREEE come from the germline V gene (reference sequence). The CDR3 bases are TGTGCCAGCAGCTCCCCGGGGCTCCACGAGCAGTACTTC. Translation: CASSSPGLHEQYF. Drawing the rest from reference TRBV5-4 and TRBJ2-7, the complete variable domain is ETGVTQSPTHLIKTRGQQVTLRCSSQSGHNTVSWYQQALGQGPQFIFQYYREEENGRGNFPPRFSGLQFPNYSSELNVNALELDDSALYLCASSSPGLHEQYFGPGTRLTVT.